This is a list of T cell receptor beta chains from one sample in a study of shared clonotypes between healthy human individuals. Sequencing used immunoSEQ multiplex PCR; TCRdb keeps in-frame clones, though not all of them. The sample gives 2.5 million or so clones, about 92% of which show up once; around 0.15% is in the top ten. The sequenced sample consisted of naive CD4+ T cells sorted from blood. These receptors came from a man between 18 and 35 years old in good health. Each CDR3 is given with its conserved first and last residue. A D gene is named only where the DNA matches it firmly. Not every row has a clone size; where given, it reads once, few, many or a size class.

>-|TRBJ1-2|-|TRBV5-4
TGTGCCAGCAGCTTGGGGGGTTCGAGCACCTATGGCTACACCTTC
CASSLGGSSTYGYTF
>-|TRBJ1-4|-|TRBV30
TGTGCCTGGATGTGGGACAATGAAAAACTGTTTTTT
CAWMWDNEKLFF
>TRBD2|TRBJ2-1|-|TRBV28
TGTGCCAGCACCCCGGGGGGGTATTCCTACAATGAGCAGTTCTTC
CASTPGGYSYNEQFF
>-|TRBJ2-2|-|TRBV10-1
TGCGCCAGCAGTGAGGAGAGAACCGGGGAGCTGTTTTTT
CASSEERTGELFF
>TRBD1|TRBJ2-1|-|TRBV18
TGTGCCAGCTCACCGGATCCTACAGGGGGCAGTTACAATGAGCAGTTCTTC
CASSPDPTGGSYNEQFF
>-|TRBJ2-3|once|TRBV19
TGTGCCAGTAGTCAGCCCCGGGACGGAGGGACAGATACGCAGTATTTT
CASSQPRDGGTDTQYF
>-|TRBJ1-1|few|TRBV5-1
TGCGCCAGCAGCTTGCGGTCAGGCGAAGCTTTCTTT
CASSLRSGEAFF
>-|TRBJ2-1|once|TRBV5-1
TGCGCCAGCGGGAACCAAAAGAATGAGCAGTTCTTC
CASGNQKNEQFF
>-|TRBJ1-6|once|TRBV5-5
TGTGCCAGCAGCCCCGGGGGCGATTCACCCCTCCACTTT
CASSPGGDSPLHF
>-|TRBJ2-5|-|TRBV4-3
TGCGCCAGCAGCCAAGGGCAGGGGAACGTAGGAGAGACCCAGTACTTC
CASSQGQGNVGETQYF
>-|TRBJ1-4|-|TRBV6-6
TGTGCCAGCAGTTACTCGGCAGGGAAGAATGAAAAACTGTTTTTT
CASSYSAGKNEKLFF
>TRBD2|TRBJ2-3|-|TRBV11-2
TGTGCCAGCAGTCCCTCACTAGCGGGAGGGCGAGCAGATACGCAGTATTTT
CASSPSLAGGRADTQYF
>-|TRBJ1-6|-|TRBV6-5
TGTGCCAGCAGGAAGAGGGATGCCCATAATTCACCCCTCCACTTT
CASRKRDAHNSPLHF
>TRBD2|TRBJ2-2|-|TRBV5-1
TGCGCCAGCAGCTTCTCGCCTAGCGGAGTCACCGGGGAGCTGTTTTTT
CASSFSPSGVTGELFF
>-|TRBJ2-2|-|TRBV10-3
TGTGCCATCAGGGACAACCCGAACACCGGGGAGCTGTTTTTT
CAIRDNPNTGELFF
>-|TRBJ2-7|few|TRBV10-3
TGTGCCACCGAGGGTCAGGGCCACGAGCAGTACTTC
CATEGQGHEQYF
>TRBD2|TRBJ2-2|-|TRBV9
TGTGCCAGCAGCGTAGTTAGCGGGAGTGCGAACACCGGGGAGCTGTTTTTT
CASSVVSGSANTGELFF
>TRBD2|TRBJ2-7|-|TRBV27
TGTGCCAGCAGCAAGAATCGACTAGCGGGAGCCTACGAGCAGTACTTC
CASSKNRLAGAYEQYF
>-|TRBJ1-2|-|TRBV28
TGTGCCAGCAGTTTCATAGATAACTATGGCTACACCTTC
CASSFIDNYGYTF
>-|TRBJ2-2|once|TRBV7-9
TGTGCCAGCAGCTTAGCTGGGCTAGGGGAGCTGTTTTTT
CASSLAGLGELFF
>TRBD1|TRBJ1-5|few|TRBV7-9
TGTGCCAGCAGCTCCGACAGGGAAGCGGGGCCGAATCAGCCCCAGCATTTT
CASSSDREAGPNQPQHF
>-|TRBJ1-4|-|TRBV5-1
TGCGCCAGCAGCTCTCGCTCGGGGGGAACTAATGAAAAACTGTTTTTT
CASSSRSGGTNEKLFF
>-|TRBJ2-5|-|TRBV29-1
TGCAGCGTTGTACCTTCAGCGGTCTTCCAAGAGACCCAGTACTTC
CSVVPSAVFQETQYF
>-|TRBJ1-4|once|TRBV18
TGTGCCAGCTCACCACGGTCTGCAACTAATGAAAAACTGTTTTTT
CASSPRSATNEKLFF
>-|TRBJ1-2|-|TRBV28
TGTGTGGGGGGGGCTCGCGAATATGGCTACACCTTC
CVGGAREYGYTF
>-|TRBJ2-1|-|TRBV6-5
TGTGCCAGCAGACCTGCCGGGGGCTACAATGAGCAGTTCTTC
CASRPAGGYNEQFF
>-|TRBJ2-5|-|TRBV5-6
TGTGCCAGCAGCTTGGTAGGGGGTCAGACCCAGTACTTC
CASSLVGGQTQYF
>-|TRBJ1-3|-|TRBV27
TGTGCCAGCAGTGGGGCGGAAGGAAACACCATATATTTT
CASSGAEGNTIYF
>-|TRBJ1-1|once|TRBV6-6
TGTGCCAGCAGGGAACCGGGACATGAAGCTTTCTTT
CASREPGHEAFF
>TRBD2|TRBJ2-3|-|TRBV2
TGTGCCAGCAGCGGACGGGGGGGCGGCACAGATACGCAGTATTTT
CASSGRGGGTDTQYF
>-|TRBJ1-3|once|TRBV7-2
TGTGCCAGCAGCTTAGTGGTAGGGGCTGGAAACACCATATATTTT
CASSLVVGAGNTIYF
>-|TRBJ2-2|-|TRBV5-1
TGCGCCAGCAGCTTGGAAGGGGGTCTCAACACCGGGGAGCTGTTTTTT
CASSLEGGLNTGELFF
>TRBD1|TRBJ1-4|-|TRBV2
TGTGCCAGCGATAGGGGGCTCGAGAATGAAAAACTGTTTTTT
CASDRGLENEKLFF
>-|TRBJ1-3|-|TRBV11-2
TGTGCCAGCAGCTTAGACTTGTCGCAGCGAAACACCATATATTTT
CASSLDLSQRNTIYF
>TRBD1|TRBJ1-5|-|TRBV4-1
TGCGCCAGCAGCCAAGGAACGGGACAGTGGGAGGCCCAGCATTTT
CASSQGTGQWEAQHF
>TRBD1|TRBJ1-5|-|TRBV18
TGTGCCAGCTCACTCCTCGGGACAGGGGGCAATCAGCCCCAGCATTTT
CASSLLGTGGNQPQHF
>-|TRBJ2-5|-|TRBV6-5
TGTGCCAGCAGTTACCCGGACAGACTAGGGACCCAGTACTTC
CASSYPDRLGTQYF
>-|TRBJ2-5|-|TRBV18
TGTGCCAGCTCACTACAAATGTCCCCAACGGCGGCCCAGCGAGAGACCCAGTACTTC
CASSLQMSPTAAQRETQYF
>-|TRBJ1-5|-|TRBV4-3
TGCGCCAGCAGCCAAGTAAGATATTGGGCGGTTGATAATGGGAGCAATCAGCCCCAGCATTTT
CASSQVRYWAVDNGSNQPQHF
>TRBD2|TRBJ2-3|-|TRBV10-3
TGTGCCATCAGTGAGAAGCGGGAGGGCCGGGGAGATACGCAGTATTTT
CAISEKREGRGDTQYF
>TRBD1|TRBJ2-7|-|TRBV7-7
TGTGCTAGCAGCTTGGACAGGTCGGACGAGCAGTACTTC
CASSLDRSDEQYF
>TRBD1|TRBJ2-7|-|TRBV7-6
TGTGCCAGCAGCTTCGGGACAGCCGAGGGCTCCTACGAGCAGTACTTC
CASSFGTAEGSYEQYF
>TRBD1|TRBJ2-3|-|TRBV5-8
TGTGCCAGCAGCTTGGGAGGGGGCTGGACAGATACGCAGTATTTT
CASSLGGGWTDTQYF
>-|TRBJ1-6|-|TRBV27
TGTGCCAGCCAGGGCCCTCGGGGATATAATTCACCCCTCCACTTT
CASQGPRGYNSPLHF
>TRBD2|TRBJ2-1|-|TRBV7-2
TGTGCCAGCAGCCGGGCCGGGACTAGCGGCTACAATGAGCAGTTCTTC
CASSRAGTSGYNEQFF
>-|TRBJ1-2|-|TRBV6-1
TGTGCCAGCAGTGACAGGGGCTACTATGGCTACACCTTC
CASSDRGYYGYTF
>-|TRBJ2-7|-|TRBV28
TGTGCCAGCAGTTCCGTCCCACTACGGGGCGAGCAGTACTTC
CASSSVPLRGEQYF
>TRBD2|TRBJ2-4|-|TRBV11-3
TGTGCCAGCAGCTTAGAGGGTTCAGCGGGAGTTGCCGGAGGGTTCGGTCAGTACTTC
CASSLEGSAGVAGGFGQYF
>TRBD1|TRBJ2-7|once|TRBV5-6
TGTGCCAGCAGCTGGGACAGGGGGTCCTACGAGCAGTACTTC
CASSWDRGSYEQYF
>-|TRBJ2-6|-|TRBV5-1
TGCGCCAGCCAGGGGGGAGGTTCTGGGGCCAACGTCCTGACTTTC
CASQGGGSGANVLTF
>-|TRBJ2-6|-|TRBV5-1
TGCGCCAGCAGCTTTTTGAGCTCTGGGGCCAACGTCCTGACTTTC
CASSFLSSGANVLTF
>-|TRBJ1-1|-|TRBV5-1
TGCGCCAGCAGCTACCACAGGGATACTGAAGCTTTCTTT
CASSYHRDTEAFF